This T cell receptor (beta chain) was retrieved from a study of shared clonotypes between healthy human individuals. V lost 5 bases and J 2 bases, leaving 6 bases between the germline ends. The CDR3 covers 12 residues. CDR1 is SNHLY, CDR2 FYNNEI, per germline. Data came from immunoSEQ multiplex PCR; TCRdb stores just in-frame clones and leaves some out. The profile shows 2 million to 2.5 million clones, about nine tenths of them singletons. Study-wide results and limits: Sorted-subset samples were not fully sequenced, rarefaction indicated.

In this sample, this clone turned up a few times. Its specificity is unknown. The sequence was obtained from a man aged 18-30 years in good health. Some clones in this sample may be carry-over from other donors' samples. This rearrangement joins TRBV2 to TRBJ1-1; D remains unclear. Sequenced input: naive CD4+ T cells from PBMCs. Subset meaning: CD45RA+ positively selected. The CDR3 coding sequence is TGTGCCAGCAGTACCCGTAACACTGAAGCTTTCTTT. The encoded protein is CASSTRNTEAFF.